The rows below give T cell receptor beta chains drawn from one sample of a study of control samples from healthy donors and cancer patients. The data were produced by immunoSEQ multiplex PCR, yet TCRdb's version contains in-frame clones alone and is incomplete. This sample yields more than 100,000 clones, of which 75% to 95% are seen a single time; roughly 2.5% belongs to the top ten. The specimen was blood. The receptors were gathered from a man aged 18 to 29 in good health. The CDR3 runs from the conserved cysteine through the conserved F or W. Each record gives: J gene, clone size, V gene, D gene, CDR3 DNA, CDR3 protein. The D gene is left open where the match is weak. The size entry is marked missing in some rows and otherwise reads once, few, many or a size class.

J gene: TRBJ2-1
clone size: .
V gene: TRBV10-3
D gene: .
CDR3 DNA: TGTGCCATCAGTGAGTCGAACGGGGCAAGCTCCTACAATGAGCAGTTCTTC
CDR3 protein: CAISESNGASSYNEQFF

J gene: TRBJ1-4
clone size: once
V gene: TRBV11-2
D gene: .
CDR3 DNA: TGTGCCAGCAGCCCCCAGAGTGAAAAACTGTTTTTT
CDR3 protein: CASSPQSEKLFF

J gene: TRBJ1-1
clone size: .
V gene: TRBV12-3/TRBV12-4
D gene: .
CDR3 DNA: TGTGCCAGCAGTTTACTTCAGAACACTGAAGCTTTCTTT
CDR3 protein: CASSLLQNTEAFF

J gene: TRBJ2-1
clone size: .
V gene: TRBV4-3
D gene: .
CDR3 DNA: TGCGCCAGCAGCCAAGAGGGTCCCCCCAGGGTGGGTGAGCAGTTCTTC
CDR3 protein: CASSQEGPPRVGEQFF

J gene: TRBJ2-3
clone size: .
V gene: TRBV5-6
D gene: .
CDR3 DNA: TGTGCCAGCAGCTTGGGGACGGGGGATACGCAGTATTTT
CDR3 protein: CASSLGTGDTQYF

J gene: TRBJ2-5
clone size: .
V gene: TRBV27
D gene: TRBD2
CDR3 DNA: TGTGCCAGCAGCCGACTAGGGGGCGGGGGGGGCCAAGAGACCCAGTACTTC
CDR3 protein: CASSRLGGGGGQETQYF

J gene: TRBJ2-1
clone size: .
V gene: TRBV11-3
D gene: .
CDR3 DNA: TGTGCCAGCAACCCTGGGGCTTACAATGAGCAGTTCTTC
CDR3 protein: CASNPGAYNEQFF

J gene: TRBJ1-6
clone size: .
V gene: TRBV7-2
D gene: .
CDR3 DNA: TGTGCCAGCAGCCCCTTTCGACAGTATAATTCACCCCTCCACTTT
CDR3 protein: CASSPFRQYNSPLHF

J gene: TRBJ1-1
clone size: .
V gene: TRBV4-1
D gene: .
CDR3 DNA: TGCGCCAGCAGCCACTCCGCGGGCACTGAAGCTTTCTTT
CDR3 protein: CASSHSAGTEAFF

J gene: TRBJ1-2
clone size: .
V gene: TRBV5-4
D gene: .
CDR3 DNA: TGTGCCAGCAGCATTAACCCGGAGAGTAACTATGGCTACACCTTC
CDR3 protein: CASSINPESNYGYTF

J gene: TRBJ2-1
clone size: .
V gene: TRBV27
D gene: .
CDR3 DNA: TGTGCCAGCGGAGACGCCGCTCGGCTACCTGAGCAGTTCTTC
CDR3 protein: CASGDAARLPEQFF

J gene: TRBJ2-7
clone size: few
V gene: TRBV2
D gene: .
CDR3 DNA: TGTGCCAGCAGTGGGGACGGACTCAACTACGAGCAGTACTTC
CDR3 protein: CASSGDGLNYEQYF

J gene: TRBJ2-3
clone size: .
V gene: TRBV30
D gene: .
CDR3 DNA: TGTGCCTGGAGTGGGCCAGGGAAGGCGGCAGATACGCAGTATTTT
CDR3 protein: CAWSGPGKAADTQYF

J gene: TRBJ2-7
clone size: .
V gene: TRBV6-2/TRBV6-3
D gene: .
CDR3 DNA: TGTGCCAGCAGCCAATCGCTAGCGTGGAACGAGCAGTACTTC
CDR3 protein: CASSQSLAWNEQYF

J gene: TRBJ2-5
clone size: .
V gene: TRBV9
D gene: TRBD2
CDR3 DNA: TGTGCCAGCAGCACCCGCGAGGGACTAGTGTCAACCCAGTACTTC
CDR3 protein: CASSTREGLVSTQYF

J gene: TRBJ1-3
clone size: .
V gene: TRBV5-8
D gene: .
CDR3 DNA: TGTGCCAGCAGCTTCAACTCTGGAAACACCATATATTTT
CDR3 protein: CASSFNSGNTIYF

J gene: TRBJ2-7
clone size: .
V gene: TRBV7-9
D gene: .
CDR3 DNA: TGTGCCAGCAGCTCCTCCTGGGACACCATCTACGAGCAGTACTTC
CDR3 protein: CASSSSWDTIYEQYF

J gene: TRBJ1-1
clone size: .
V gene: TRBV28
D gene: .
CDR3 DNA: TGTGCCAGCAGTCTCCCCCCCGGTCAAGCTTTCTTT
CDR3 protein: CASSLPPGQAFF

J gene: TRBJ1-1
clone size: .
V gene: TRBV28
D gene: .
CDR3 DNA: TGTGCCAGCAGTCCCCAGGCGCCCACTGAAGCTTTCTTT
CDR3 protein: CASSPQAPTEAFF